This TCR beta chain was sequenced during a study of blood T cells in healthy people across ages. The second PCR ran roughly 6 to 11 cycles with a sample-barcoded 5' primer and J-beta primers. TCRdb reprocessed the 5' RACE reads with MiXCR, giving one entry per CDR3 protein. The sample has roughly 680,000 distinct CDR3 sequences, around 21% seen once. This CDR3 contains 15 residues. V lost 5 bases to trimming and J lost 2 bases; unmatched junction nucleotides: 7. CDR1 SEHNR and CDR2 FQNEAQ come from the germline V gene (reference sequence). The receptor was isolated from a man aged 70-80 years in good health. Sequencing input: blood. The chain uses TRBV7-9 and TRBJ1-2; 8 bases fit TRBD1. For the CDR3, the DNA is TGTGCCAGCAGCCTCCCCGGGGACAGGAACTATGGCTACACCTTC. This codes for CASSLPGDRNYGYTF.